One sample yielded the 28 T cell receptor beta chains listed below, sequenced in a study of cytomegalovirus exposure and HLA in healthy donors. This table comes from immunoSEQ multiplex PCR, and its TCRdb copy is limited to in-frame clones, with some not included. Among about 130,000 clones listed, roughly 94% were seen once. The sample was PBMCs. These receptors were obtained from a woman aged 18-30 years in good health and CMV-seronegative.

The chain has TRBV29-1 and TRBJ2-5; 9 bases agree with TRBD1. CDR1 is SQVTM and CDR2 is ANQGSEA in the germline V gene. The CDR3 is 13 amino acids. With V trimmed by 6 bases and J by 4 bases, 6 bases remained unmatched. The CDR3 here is CSVVTGGGETQYF. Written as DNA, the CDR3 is TGCAGCGTGGTCACAGGGGGCGGAGAGACCCAGTACTTC. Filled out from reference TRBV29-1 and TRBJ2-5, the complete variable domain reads SAVISQKPSRDICQRGTSLTIQCQVDSQVTMMFWYRQQPGQSLTLIATANQGSEATYESGFVIDKFPISRPNLTFSTLTVSNMSPEDSSIYLCSVVTGGGETQYFGPGTRLLVL.

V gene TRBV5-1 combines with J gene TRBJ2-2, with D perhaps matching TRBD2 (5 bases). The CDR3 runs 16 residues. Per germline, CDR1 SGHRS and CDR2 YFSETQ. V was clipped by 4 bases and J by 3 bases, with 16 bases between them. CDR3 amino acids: CASSRRTPSDTGELFF. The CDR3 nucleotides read TGCGCCAGCAGCAGGCGGACTCCAAGCGACACCGGGGAGCTGTTTTTT.

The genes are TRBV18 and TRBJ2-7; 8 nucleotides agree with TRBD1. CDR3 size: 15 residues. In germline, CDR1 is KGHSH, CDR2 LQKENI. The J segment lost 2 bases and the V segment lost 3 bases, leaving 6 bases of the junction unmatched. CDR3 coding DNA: TGTGCCAGCTCACCGAGACAGGGGAGGACCTACGAGCAGTACTTC. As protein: CASSPRQGRTYEQYF.

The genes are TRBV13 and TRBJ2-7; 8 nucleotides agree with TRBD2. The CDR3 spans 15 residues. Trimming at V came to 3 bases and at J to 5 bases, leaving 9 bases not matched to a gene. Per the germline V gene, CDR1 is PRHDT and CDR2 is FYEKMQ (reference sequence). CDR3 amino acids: CASSFGRGDRNEQYF. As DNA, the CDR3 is TGTGCCAGCAGCTTCGGGCGGGGGGATCGCAACGAGCAGTACTTC.

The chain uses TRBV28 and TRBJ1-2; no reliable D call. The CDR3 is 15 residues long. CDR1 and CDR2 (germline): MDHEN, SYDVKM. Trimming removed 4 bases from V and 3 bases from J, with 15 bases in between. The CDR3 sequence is CASSYASVDDYGYTF. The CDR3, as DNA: TGTGCCAGCAGTTACGCATCGGTCGATGACTATGGCTACACCTTC.

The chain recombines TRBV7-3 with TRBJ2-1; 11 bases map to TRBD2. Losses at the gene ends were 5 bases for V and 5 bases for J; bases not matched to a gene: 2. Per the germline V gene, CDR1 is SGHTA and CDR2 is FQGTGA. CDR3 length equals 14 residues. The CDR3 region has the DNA TGTGCCAGCAGCCCTAGCGGGGGGCACAATGAGCAGTTCTTC. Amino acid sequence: CASSPSGGHNEQFF.

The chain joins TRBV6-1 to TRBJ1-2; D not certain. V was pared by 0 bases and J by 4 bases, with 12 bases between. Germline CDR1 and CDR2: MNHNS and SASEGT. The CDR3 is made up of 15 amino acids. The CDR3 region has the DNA TGTGCCAGCAGTGAAGCGTCCAGCGAGGGCTATGGCTACACCTTC. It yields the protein CASSEASSEGYGYTF.

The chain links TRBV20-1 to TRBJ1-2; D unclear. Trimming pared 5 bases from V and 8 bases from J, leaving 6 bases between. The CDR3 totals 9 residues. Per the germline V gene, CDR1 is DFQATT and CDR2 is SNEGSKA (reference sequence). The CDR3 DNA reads TGCAGTGCTGGCAGGGGCTACACCTTC. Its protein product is CSAGRGYTF.

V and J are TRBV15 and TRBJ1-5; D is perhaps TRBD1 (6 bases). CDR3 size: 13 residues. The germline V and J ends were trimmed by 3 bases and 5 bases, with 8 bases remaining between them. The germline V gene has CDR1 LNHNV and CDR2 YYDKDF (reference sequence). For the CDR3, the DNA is TGTGCCACCAGCAGTTGGACAGATCAGCCCCAGCATTTT. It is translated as CATSSWTDQPQHF.

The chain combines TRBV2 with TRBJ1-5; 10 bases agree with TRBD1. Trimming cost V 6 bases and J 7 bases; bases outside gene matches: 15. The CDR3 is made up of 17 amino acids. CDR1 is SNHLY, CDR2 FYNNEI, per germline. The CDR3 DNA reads TGTGCCAGCAGGAGAGACAGACTCGACAGGGGGCACCAGCCCCAGCATTTT. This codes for CASRRDRLDRGHQPQHF.

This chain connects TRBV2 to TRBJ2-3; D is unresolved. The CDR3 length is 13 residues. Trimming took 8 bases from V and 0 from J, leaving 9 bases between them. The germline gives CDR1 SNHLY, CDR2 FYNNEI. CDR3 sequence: CASCLESTDTQYF. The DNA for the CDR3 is TGTGCCAGCTGTCTAGAGAGCACAGATACGCAGTATTTT.

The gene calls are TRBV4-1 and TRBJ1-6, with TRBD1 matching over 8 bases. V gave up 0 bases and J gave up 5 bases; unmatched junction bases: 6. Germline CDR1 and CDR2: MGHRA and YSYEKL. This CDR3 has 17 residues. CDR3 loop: CASSQDRGQGDNSPLHF. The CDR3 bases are TGCGCCAGCAGCCAAGATCGTGGACAGGGAGATAATTCACCCCTCCACTTT.

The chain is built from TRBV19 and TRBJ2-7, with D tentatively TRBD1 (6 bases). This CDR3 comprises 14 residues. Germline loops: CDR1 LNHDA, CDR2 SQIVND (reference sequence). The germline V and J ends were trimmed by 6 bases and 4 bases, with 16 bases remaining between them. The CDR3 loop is CASSRAGARYEQYF. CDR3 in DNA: TGTGCCAGTAGCAGGGCAGGGGCGAGATACGAGCAGTACTTC. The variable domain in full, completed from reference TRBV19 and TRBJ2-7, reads DGGITQSPKYLFRKEGQNVTLSCEQNLNHDAMYWYRQDPGQGLRLIYYSQIVNDFQKGDIAEGYSVSREKKESFPLTVTSAQKNPTAFYLCASSRAGARYEQYFGPGTRLTVT.

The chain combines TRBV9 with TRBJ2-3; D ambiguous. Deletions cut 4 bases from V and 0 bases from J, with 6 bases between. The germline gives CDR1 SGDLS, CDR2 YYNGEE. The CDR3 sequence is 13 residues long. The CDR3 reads CASSPPSTDTQYF. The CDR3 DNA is TGTGCCAGCAGCCCCCCTAGCACAGATACGCAGTATTTT.

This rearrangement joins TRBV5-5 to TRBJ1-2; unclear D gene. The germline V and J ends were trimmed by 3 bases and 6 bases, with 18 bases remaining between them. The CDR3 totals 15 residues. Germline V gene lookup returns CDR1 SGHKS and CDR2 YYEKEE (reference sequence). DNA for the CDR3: TGTGCCAGCAGCTCAAGTCCGGGGTCTGGAGATGGCTACACCTTC. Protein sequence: CASSSSPGSGDGYTF.

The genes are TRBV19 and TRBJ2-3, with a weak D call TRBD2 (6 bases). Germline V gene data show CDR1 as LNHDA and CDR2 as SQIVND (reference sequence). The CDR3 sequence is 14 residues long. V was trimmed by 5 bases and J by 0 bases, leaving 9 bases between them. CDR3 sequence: CASSAGTSTDTQYF. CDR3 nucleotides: TGTGCCAGTAGTGCAGGGACTAGCACAGATACGCAGTATTTT.

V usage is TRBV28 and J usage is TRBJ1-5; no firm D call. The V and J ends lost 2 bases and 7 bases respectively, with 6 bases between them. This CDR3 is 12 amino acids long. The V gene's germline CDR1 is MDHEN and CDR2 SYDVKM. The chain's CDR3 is CASSLAVQPQHF. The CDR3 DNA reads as TGTGCCAGCAGTTTAGCGGTCCAGCCCCAGCATTTT.

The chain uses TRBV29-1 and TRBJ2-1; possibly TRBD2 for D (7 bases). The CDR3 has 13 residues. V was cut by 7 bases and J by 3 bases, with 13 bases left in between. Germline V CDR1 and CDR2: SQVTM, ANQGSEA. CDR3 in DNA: TGCAGCGAGGGGGGGGTCCTCTACAATGAGCAGTTCTTC. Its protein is CSEGGVLYNEQFF.

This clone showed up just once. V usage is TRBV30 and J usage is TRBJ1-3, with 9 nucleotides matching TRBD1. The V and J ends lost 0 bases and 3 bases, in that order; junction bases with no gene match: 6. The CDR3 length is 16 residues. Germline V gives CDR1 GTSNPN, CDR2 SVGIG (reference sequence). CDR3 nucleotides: TGTGCCTGGAGTGTAGGGACAGGGTGGTTTGGAAACACCATATATTTT. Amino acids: CAWSVGTGWFGNTIYF.

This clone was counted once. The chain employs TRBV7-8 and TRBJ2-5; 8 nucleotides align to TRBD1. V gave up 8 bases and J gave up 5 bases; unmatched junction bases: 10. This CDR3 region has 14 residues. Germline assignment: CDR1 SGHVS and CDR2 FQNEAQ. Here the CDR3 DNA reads TGTGCCAGCTTGCAGGGGGCAGTTTTGGAGACCCAGTACTTC. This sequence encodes CASLQGAVLETQYF.

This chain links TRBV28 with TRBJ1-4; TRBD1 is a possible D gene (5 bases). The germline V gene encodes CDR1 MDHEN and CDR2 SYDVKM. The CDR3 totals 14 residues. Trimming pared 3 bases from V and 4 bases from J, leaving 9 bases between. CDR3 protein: CASSFDSFNEKLFF. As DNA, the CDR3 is TGTGCCAGCAGTTTCGACAGCTTTAATGAAAAACTGTTTTTT.

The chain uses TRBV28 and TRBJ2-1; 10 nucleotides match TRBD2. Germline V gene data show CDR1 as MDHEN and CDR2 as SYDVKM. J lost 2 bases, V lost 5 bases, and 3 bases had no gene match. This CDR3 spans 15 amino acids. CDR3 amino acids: CASSASGGAYNEQFF. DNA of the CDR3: TGTGCCAGCAGTGCCAGCGGGGGGGCCTACAATGAGCAGTTCTTC.

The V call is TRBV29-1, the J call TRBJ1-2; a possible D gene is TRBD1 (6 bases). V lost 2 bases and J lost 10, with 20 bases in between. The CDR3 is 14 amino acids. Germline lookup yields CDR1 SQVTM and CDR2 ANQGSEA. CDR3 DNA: TGCAGCGTTGAAAGAGGGAGTGGGAGGGGGACCTACACCTTC. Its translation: CSVERGSGRGTYTF.

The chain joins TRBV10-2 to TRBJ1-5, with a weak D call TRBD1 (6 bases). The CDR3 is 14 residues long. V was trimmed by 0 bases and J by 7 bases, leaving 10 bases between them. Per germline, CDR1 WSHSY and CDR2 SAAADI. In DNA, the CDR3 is TGCGCCAGCAGTGAGTCGAGGGGGTGGCAGCCCCAGCATTTT. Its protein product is CASSESRGWQPQHF.

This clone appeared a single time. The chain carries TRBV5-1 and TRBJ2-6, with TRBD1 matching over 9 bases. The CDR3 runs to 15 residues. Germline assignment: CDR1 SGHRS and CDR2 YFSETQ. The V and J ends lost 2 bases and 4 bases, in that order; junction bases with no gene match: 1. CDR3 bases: TGCGCCAGCAGCTTACAGGGGGCCGGGGCCAACGTCCTGACTTTC. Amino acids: CASSLQGAGANVLTF.

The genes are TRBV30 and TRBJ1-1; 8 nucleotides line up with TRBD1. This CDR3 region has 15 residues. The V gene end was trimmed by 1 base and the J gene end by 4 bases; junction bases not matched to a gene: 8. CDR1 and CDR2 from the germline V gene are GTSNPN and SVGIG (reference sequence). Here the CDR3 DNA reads TGTGCCTGGAGTGACAGGACAGGGCTTGCCACTGAAGCTTTCTTT. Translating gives CAWSDRTGLATEAFF.

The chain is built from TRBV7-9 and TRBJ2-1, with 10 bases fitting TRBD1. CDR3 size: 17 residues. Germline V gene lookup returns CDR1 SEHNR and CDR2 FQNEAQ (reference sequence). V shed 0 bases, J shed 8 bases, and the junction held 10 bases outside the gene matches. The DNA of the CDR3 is TGTGCCAGCAGCTTAGCAGGGACAGGGGTCCCCGGCTATGAGCAGTTCTTC. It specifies CASSLAGTGVPGYEQFF.

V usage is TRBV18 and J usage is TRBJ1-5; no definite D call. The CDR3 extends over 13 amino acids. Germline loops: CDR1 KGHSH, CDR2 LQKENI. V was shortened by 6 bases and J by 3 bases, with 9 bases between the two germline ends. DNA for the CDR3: TGTGCCAGCTCGTCCAGGAACAATCAGCCCCAGCATTTT. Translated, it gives CASSSRNNQPQHF.